These T cell receptor delta chains were read from a single sample in a study of gamma-delta chains in newborns, infants, children. TCRdb used CATT to re-call clones from the reads. The table lists about 9,200 delta-chain clones, more than 20% of them singletons, with around 4.4% in the top ten. Sequenced sample: blood. The source is a child who was a newborn, infant or young child, either healthy, febrile or measles-vaccinated (not recorded which). CDR3s include the opening cysteine and the closing phenylalanine or tryptophan. D genes are given only for firm matches. For some rows the clone size is stated as once, few or many, or as a class when expanded; others skip it.

>medium-sized|TRDJ1|TRDV2|-
TGTGCCTGTGACACCATTGGGGGTCTGTACACCGATAAACTCATCTTT
CACDTIGGLYTDKLIF
>once|TRDJ3|TRDV2|TRDD3
TGTGCCTGTGACACCTTACTGGGGGATACTGACAGCTCCCGGGACACCCGAAAGATGTTTTTC
CACDTLLGDTDSSRDTRKMFF
>medium-sized|TRDJ1|TRDV2|-
TGTGCCTGCTCCTACGTGGGGGAGTTCGATAAACTCATCTTT
CACSYVGEFDKLIF
>-|TRDJ1|TRDV2|-
TGTGCCTGTGACCCGACGCCCCCCCCGTACACCGATAAACTCATCTTT
CACDPTPPPYTDKLIF
>few|TRDJ1|TRDV2|TRDD3
TGTGCCTGTGATCCACTGGGGGAGATGGGGTACACCGATAAACTCATCTTT
CACDPLGEMGYTDKLIF
>few|TRDJ3|TRDV2|TRDD3
TGTGCCTGTGTGGGTGTGATACTGGGGGATTCTCAAAGCTCCTGGGACACCCGACAGATGTTTTTC
CACVGVILGDSQSSWDTRQMFF
>few|TRDJ1|TRDV2|TRDD3
TGTGCCTGTGACGCTTTACTGGGGGATACGAGGTCCGATAAACTCATCTTT
CACDALLGDTRSDKLIF
>-|TRDJ1|TRDV2|TRDD3
TGTGCCTGTGACACGATAGTGGGGGATACGCAATCCGGTCGGGACAAACTCATCTTT
CACDTIVGDTQSGRDKLIF
>few|TRDJ1|TRDV2|-
TGTGCCTGTGACACGAGGACTGGTCACTTTTTGAGCGATAAACTCATCTTT
CACDTRTGHFLSDKLIF
>few|TRDJ1|TRDV2|-
TGTGCCTGTGACACCGCCGGGGTCTTCGATAAACTCATCTTT
CACDTAGVFDKLIF
>few|TRDJ3|TRDV2|TRDD3
TGTGCCTGTGACACTGTCCTACTGGGGGATACCTCCTGGGACACCCGACAGATGTTTTTC
CACDTVLLGDTSWDTRQMFF
>medium-sized|TRDJ1|TRDV2|-
TGTGCCTGTGACACCATGGTTGATGGGGGCCAAAGAGACACCGATAAACTCATCTTT
CACDTMVDGGQRDTDKLIF
>few|TRDJ1|TRDV1|-
TGTGCTCTTGGGGAACCTCCTGGAAACCGACCGTGGGGGCTGGGCACCGATAAACTCATCTTT
CALGEPPGNRPWGLGTDKLIF
>-|TRDJ1|TRDV2|TRDD3
TGTGCCTGTGACCACGTTCCTACGACGATACTGGGGGATACAATGGACACCGATAAACTCATCTTT
CACDHVPTTILGDTMDTDKLIF
>-|TRDJ3|TRDV2|TRDD3
TGTGCCTGTGACACTGTACTGGGGGATTCTCCTTTACGCTCCTGGGACACCCGACAGATGTTTTTC
CACDTVLGDSPLRSWDTRQMFF
>-|TRDJ1|TRDV2|-
TGTGCCTGTGACACCGTCGGGGCCCCGTACACCGATAAACTCATCTTT
CACDTVGAPYTDKLIF
>-|TRDJ1|TRDV2|TRDD3
TGTGCCTGTGACACCTTGGGGGATAGTCGGGCCGATAAACTCATCTTT
CACDTLGDSRADKLIF
>-|TRDJ1|TRDV2|-
TGTGCCTGTGACACCGTGGCGGGGGAGCTCTACACCGATAAACTCATCTTT
CACDTVAGELYTDKLIF
>medium-sized|TRDJ1|TRDV2|-
TGTGCCTGTGACGATCTGGGGCACACCGATAAACTCATCTTT
CACDDLGHTDKLIF
>few|TRDJ1|TRDV2|TRDD3
TGTGCCTGTGACGGTCTGGGGGACAAGTACCCCGATAAACTCATCTTT
CACDGLGDKYPDKLIF
>-|TRDJ1|TRDV2|TRDD3
TGTGCCTGTGACCAACTGGGGGATACGGAGCCCGATAAACTCATCTTT
CACDQLGDTEPDKLIF
>few|TRDJ3|TRDV2|TRDD3
TGTGCCTGTGACACTCTGGGGGACAGCCCCTGGGACACCCGACAGATGTTTTTC
CACDTLGDSPWDTRQMFF
>-|TRDJ1|TRDV2|-
TGTGCCTGTGACACCGTGGGAGCGGAAAAACGAGGAACCGATAAAATCATCTTT
CACDTVGAEKRGTDKIIF
>-|TRDJ1|TRDV2|TRDD3
TGTGCCTGTTTCCCACTGGGGGATATAGCGTCACTCATCTTT
CACFPLGDIASLIF
>few|TRDJ1|TRDV1|TRDD3
TGTGCTCTTGGGGACTTTAACCCCATCCTGAAGTGGGGGATCCGGTCGACCGATAAACTCATCTTT
CALGDFNPILKWGIRSTDKLIF
>medium-sized|TRDJ3|TRDV2|TRDD3
TGTGCCTGTGACACCGGCGGGCTGGGGGATACGAGCTCCTGGGACACCCGACAGATGTTTTTC
CACDTGGLGDTSSWDTRQMFF
>-|TRDJ3|TRDV2|-
TGTGCCTGTGACACCTCTCCTACTACCCGGGGGAGCTCCTGGGACACCCGACAGATGTTTTTC
CACDTSPTTRGSSWDTRQMFF
>-|TRDJ1|TRDV2|TRDD3
TGTGCCTGTGATCCCGTAATGGGGGAGGTCCCACACGATAAACTCATCTTT
CACDPVMGEVPHDKLIF
>-|TRDJ1|TRDV1|-
TGTGCTCTTGGGGTCCCTTACCCCTCTTCTACATGGGGGGTGTGGTTCCTGAACACCGATAAACTCATCTTT
CALGVPYPSSTWGVWFLNTDKLIF
>-|TRDJ1|TRDV2|TRDD3
TGTGCCTGTGGCACCGTTGTTCCACTGGGGGGTAGAGGGTACACCGATAAACTCATCTTT
CACGTVVPLGGRGYTDKLIF
>-|TRDJ1|TRDV2|-
TGTGCCTGTGACACAGCAGGAGGGCCTAGAACCGATAAACTCATCTTT
CACDTAGGPRTDKLIF
>-|TRDJ3|TRDV2|-
TGTGCCTGTGACACCGTGAGATCCAGCTCCTGGGACACCCGACAGATGTTTTTC
CACDTVRSSSWDTRQMFF
>-|TRDJ1|TRDV2|TRDD3
TGTGCCTGTGACACGGTGCCAAGGACTGGGGGACCGGCATACACCGATAAACTCATCTTT
CACDTVPRTGGPAYTDKLIF
>-|TRDJ1|TRDV2|-
TGTGCCTGTGACACGATCGGGGATGAGAAGTACACCGATAAACTCATCTTT
CACDTIGDEKYTDKLIF
>-|TRDJ1|TRDV2|TRDD3
TGTGCCTGTGACACCCTGAAACCCGCTGGGGGAAGACGCTACACCGATAAACTCATCTTT
CACDTLKPAGGRRYTDKLIF
>-|TRDJ3|TRDV2|TRDD3
TGTGCCTGTGACGAGACACACGGTACTGGGGGACGGAGCTCCTGGGACACCCGACAGATGTTTTTC
CACDETHGTGGRSSWDTRQMFF
>-|TRDJ2|TRDV1|TRDD3
TGTGCTCTTGGGGACCCCCGGACCCCCTGGGGGATACGCGCTTTTGGGACAGCACAACTCTTCTTT
CALGDPRTPWGIRAFGTAQLFF
>few|TRDJ1|TRDV2|TRDD3
TGTGCCTGTGACACTGTTACTGGGGGATCGGGGGTGTACACCGATAAACTCATCTTT
CACDTVTGGSGVYTDKLIF
>-|TRDJ1|TRDV1|-
TGTGCTCTTGCCCGGACTCACACCGATAAACTCATCTTT
CALARTHTDKLIF
>-|TRDJ1|TRDV2|TRDD3
TGTGCCTGTGACACGCTGGGGGAGAACACCGATAAACTCATCTTT
CACDTLGENTDKLIF
>few|TRDJ3|TRDV2|TRDD3
TGTGCCTGTGACCCAACCGTACTGGGGGACCCTTCAAGTCCCCCCTGGGACACCCGACAGATGTTTTTC
CACDPTVLGDPSSPPWDTRQMFF
>-|TRDJ1|TRDV2|TRDD3
TGTGCCTGTGACACCGGTACGATGAGGGGGATACTCGATAAACTCATCTTT
CACDTGTMRGILDKLIF
>few|TRDJ1|TRDV2|TRDD3
TGTGCCTGTGACCCGGTACTGGGGGATACGCGGATCCCCGATAAACTCATCTTT
CACDPVLGDTRIPDKLIF
>-|TRDJ1|TRDV2|-
TGTGCCTGTGACGCCCTGGGGTATACAACTCAACCCCTTCTCTACACCGCTAAACTCATCTTT
CACDALGYTTQPLLYTAKLIF
>medium-sized|TRDJ1|TRDV2|TRDD3
TGTGCCTGTGACAAGTTGGGGGATCCCCAGTGGGATAAACTCATCTTT
CACDKLGDPQWDKLIF
>medium-sized|TRDJ3|TRDV2|TRDD3
TGTGCCTGTGACGAGACCAGACTGGGGGATACAACCTGGGACACCCGACAGATGTTTTTC
CACDETRLGDTTWDTRQMFF
>few|TRDJ2|TRDV2|TRDD3
TGTGCCCGTGACGAGTTGGGGGATACAGCACAACTCTTCTTT
CARDELGDTAQLFF
>few|TRDJ1|TRDV2|TRDD3
TGTGCCTGTGACACCCTAGAACTGGGGGATACGGGACATAAACTCATCTTT
CACDTLELGDTGHKLIF
>-|TRDJ1|TRDV3|TRDD3
TGTGCCCAGGCCCCCTGGGGGATACTAGTCGATAAACTCATCTTT
CAQAPWGILVDKLIF
>-|TRDJ1|TRDV2|TRDD3
TGTGCCTGTGACACCATTCTACTGGGGGCCCCGGGGGACACCGATAAACTCATCTTT
CACDTILLGAPGDTDKLIF
>-|TRDJ3|TRDV2|TRDD3
TGTGCCTGTGACTTACTGGGGGTGAGCTCCTGGGACACCCGACAGATGTTTTTC
CACDLLGVSSWDTRQMFF
>few|TRDJ3|TRDV2|-
TGTGCCTGTGACACCGCAGAGCGAAGATTCTCCTGGGACACCCGACAGATGTTTTTC
CACDTAERRFSWDTRQMFF
>few|TRDJ1|TRDV1|-
TGTGCTCTTGGGCCTCCCCGTCCTCGGTACACCGATAAACTCATCTTT
CALGPPRPRYTDKLIF
>-|TRDJ1|TRDV2|-
TGTGCCTGTGACACCGTCGCCCCCAAAACCCCCTCCCCCGATAAACTCATCTTT
CACDTVAPKTPSPDKLIF
>-|TRDJ1|TRDV2|-
TGTGCCTGTGACCCCGTCCACCACGGGGCCCCGTACACCGATAAACTCATCTTT
CACDPVHHGAPYTDKLIF
>-|TRDJ1|TRDV2|-
TGTGCCTGTGACAGCCTCTCCAGCGATAAACTCATCTTT
CACDSLSSDKLIF
>few|TRDJ3|TRDV2|TRDD3
TGTGCCTGTGACTCTGTACTGGGGGATACCAGCTCCTGGGACACCCGACAGATGTTTTTC
CACDSVLGDTSSWDTRQMFF